The rows below give T cell receptor beta chains drawn from one sample of a study of Ad26.COV2.S vaccination and SARS-CoV-2 variants. The table came from immunoSEQ multiplex PCR; TCRdb's copy has only in-frame clones and leaves some out. This sample carries fewer than 900,000 clones, 89% of them seen once, and the ten largest clones take about 1.5%. Material: peripheral blood, obtained in a trial of Ad26.COV2.S vaccine versus placebo. The receptor source for this set is a person between 18 and 60 years old who received the Ad26.COV2.S COVID-19 vaccine or a placebo. CDR3s include the opening cysteine and the closing phenylalanine or tryptophan. The D gene is left open where the match is weak. The listing skips clone size in some rows; elsewhere it reads once, few, many or a size class.

>TRBJ2-3|TRBV10-2|15|-|TRBD1
CASRDQGVATDTQYF
TGCGCCAGCAGGGACCAGGGGGTGGCCACAGATACGCAGTATTTT
>TRBJ2-2|TRBV5-1|18|-|TRBD2
CASSLPGLAGANTGELFF
TGCGCCAGCAGCCTTCCGGGACTAGCGGGCGCGAACACCGGGGAGCTGTTTTTT
>TRBJ2-7|TRBV11-2|11|few|-
CASSLEGQKYF
TGTGCCAGCAGCTTAGAAGGACAGAAGTACTTC
>TRBJ2-7|TRBV1|12|-|-
CITPRGQDEQYF
TGCATCACGCCCAGGGGGCAAGACGAGCAGTACTTC
>TRBJ2-3|TRBV7-2|16|-|TRBD2
CASSMLAGGQGDTQYF
TGTGCCAGCAGCATGCTAGCGGGGGGGCAGGGAGATACGCAGTATTTT
>TRBJ2-1|TRBV7-2|16|-|TRBD2
CASSIFGLAENNEQFF
TGTGCCAGCAGCATCTTCGGACTAGCGGAGAACAATGAGCAGTTCTTC
>TRBJ2-7|TRBV18|15|-|TRBD1
CASSPSGTGGYEQYF
TGTGCCAGCTCACCTTCCGGGACAGGGGGGTACGAGCAGTACTTC
>TRBJ2-5|TRBV7-6|14|-|-
CASSLTPVQETQYF
TGTGCCAGCAGCTTAACGCCAGTACAAGAGACCCAGTACTTC
>TRBJ1-6|TRBV27|13|-|-
CASSFGADSPLHF
TGTGCCAGCAGTTTTGGGGCGGATTCACCCCTCCACTTT
>TRBJ2-1|TRBV7-8|16|-|TRBD2
CASSLGASGGYNEQFF
TGTGCCAGCAGCTTAGGGGCTAGCGGGGGGTACAATGAGCAGTTCTTC
>TRBJ2-3|TRBV24-1|12|-|-
CATGVGTDTQYF
TGTGCCACCGGCGTGGGCACAGATACGCAGTATTTT
>TRBJ2-3|TRBV7-8|14|-|-
CASSFPTMRDTQYF
TGTGCCAGCAGCTTTCCCACTATGAGGGATACGCAGTATTTT
>TRBJ1-1|TRBV28|12|once|-
CATYPGGTEAFF
TGTGCCACCTACCCCGGGGGCACTGAAGCTTTCTTT
>TRBJ1-6|TRBV4-2|16|few|TRBD1
CASSPGAQDRFSPLHF
TGTGCCAGCAGCCCTGGTGCTCAGGACAGGTTTTCACCCCTCCACTTT
>TRBJ1-1|TRBV10-3|13|-|-
CAISDPGETEAFF
TGTGCCATCAGTGACCCCGGGGAGACTGAAGCTTTCTTT
>TRBJ1-1|TRBV9|13|-|TRBD1
CASSPWTGTEAFF
TGTGCCAGCAGCCCCTGGACAGGCACTGAAGCTTTCTTT
>TRBJ2-7|TRBV15|13|-|-
CATSRVGGYEQYF
TGTGCCACCAGCAGAGTGGGCGGTTACGAGCAGTACTTC
>TRBJ2-5|TRBV2|13|-|-
CASRGGGSGTQYF
TGTGCCAGCAGGGGAGGGGGCAGCGGGACCCAGTACTTC
>TRBJ2-1|TRBV7-9|19|-|TRBD2
CASSRGLAGGTSSYNEQFF
TGTGCCAGCAGCCGGGGACTAGCGGGGGGGACTAGCTCCTACAATGAGCAGTTCTTC
>TRBJ2-3|TRBV5-1|17|-|TRBD2
CASSLFRLAGNSDTQYF
TGCGCCAGCAGCTTGTTTCGACTAGCGGGGAACTCAGATACGCAGTATTTT
>TRBJ1-5|TRBV10-2|14|-|-
CASSAVNSNQPQHF
TGCGCCAGCAGTGCTGTTAATAGCAATCAGCCCCAGCATTTT